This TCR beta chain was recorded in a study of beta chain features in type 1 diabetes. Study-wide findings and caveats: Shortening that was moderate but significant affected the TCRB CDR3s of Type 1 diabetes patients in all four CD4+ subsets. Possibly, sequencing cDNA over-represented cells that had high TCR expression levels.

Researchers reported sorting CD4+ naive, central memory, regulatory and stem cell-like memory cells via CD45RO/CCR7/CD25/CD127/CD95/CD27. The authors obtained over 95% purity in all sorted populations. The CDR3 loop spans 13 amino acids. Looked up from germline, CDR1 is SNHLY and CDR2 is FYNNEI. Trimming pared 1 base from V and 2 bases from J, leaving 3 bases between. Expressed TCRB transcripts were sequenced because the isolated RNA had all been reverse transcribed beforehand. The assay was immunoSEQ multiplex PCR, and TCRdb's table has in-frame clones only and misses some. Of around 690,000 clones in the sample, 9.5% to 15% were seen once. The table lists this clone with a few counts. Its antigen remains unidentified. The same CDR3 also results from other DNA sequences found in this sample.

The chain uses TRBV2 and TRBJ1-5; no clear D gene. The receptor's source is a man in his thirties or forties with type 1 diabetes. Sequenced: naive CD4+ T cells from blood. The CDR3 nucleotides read TGTGCCAGCAGTGAAGAAGGCAATCAGCCCCAGCATTTT. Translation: CASSEEGNQPQHF.